The 27 T cell receptor beta chains reported below all come from one sample, sequenced in a study of blood T cell repertoires in COVID-19. Only in-frame clones appear in the TCRdb table, and some are missing; sequencing was by immunoSEQ multiplex PCR. The table lists 55,000 to 70,000 clones, approximately 82% of them singletons. The source material was peripheral blood. These receptors originate from a woman of 80 years or more with acute or convalescent COVID-19.

The chain employs TRBV5-4 and TRBJ1-5, with a possible D match to TRBD1 (5 bases). Germline CDR1 reads SGHNT; CDR2 reads YYREEE (reference sequence). This CDR3 contains 13 residues. Trimming shortened V by 2 bases and J by 5 bases, and 8 bases separated the two germline ends. In DNA, the CDR3 is TGTGCCAGCAGCTTCGACAGAGATCAGCCCCAGCATTTT. It is translated as CASSFDRDQPQHF.

This clone occurred once. The V gene is TRBV7-8, the J gene TRBJ2-1; TRBD2 matches at 9 bases. Germline V gives CDR1 SGHVS, CDR2 FQNEAQ. V was pared by 1 base and J by 6 bases, with 7 bases of the junction left unmatched. This CDR3 region has 16 residues. The DNA for the CDR3 is TGTGCCAGCAGCTTAGATCAGCGGGGGGCCGGCAATGAGCAGTTCTTC. Protein sequence: CASSLDQRGAGNEQFF.

This clone was recorded a few times. The V call is TRBV2, the J call TRBJ2-5; perhaps TRBD1 as D (5 bases). The V end was cut by 6 bases, the J end by 2 bases, with 16 bases between. The germline gives CDR1 SNHLY, CDR2 FYNNEI. This CDR3 region has 15 residues. The CDR3 DNA follows: TGTGCCAGCAGCCCCCTGGGGCTGAAACAAGAGACCCAGTACTTC. Translation: CASSPLGLKQETQYF.

The chain couples TRBV7-2 to TRBJ2-4; 7 bases map to TRBD1. Per the germline V gene, CDR1 is SGHTA and CDR2 is FQGNSA. Germline trimming cut 5 bases from V and 8 bases from J; bases unmatched to any gene: 6. The CDR3 runs 13 residues. Here the CDR3 reads CASSRQGRDIQYF. In nucleotides, the CDR3 is TGTGCCAGCAGCCGACAGGGTAGAGACATTCAGTACTTC.

This clone was found a few times. The chain employs TRBV5-6 and TRBJ2-3, with TRBD2 identical over 9 bases. The ends lost 4 bases at V and 4 bases at J; junction bases unmatched: 13. This CDR3 contains 17 residues. Germline CDR1 reads SGHDT; CDR2 reads YYEEEE. Here the CDR3 reads CASSPSWGAGGADTQYF. DNA for the CDR3: TGTGCCAGCAGCCCTAGCTGGGGTGCGGGGGGGGCAGATACGCAGTATTTT.

The chain links TRBV5-1 to TRBJ2-7; 9 bases are a match to TRBD2. Looked up from germline, CDR1 is SGHRS and CDR2 is YFSETQ. The CDR3 has 16 residues. Losses at the gene ends were 4 bases for V and 1 base for J; bases not matched to a gene: 9. CDR3 in DNA: TGCGCCAGCAGCCCGGCCCTAGCGGGGAAATCCTACGAGCAGTACTTC. Its protein product is CASSPALAGKSYEQYF.

The sample holds a few counts of this clone. The gene calls are TRBV7-9 and TRBJ1-6; D perhaps matches TRBD1 (5 bases). This CDR3 is 14 amino acids long. V lost 1 base to trimming and J lost 9 bases, with 10 bases between them. From germline, CDR1 is SEHNR and CDR2 FQNEAQ (reference sequence). This chain's CDR3 is CASSLEQGGSPLHF. The CDR3 coding sequence is TGTGCCAGCAGCTTAGAGCAGGGAGGTTCACCCCTCCACTTT.

The chain uses TRBV11-3 and TRBJ1-1; maybe TRBD1 (5 bases). Germline CDR1 is SGHNT and CDR2 is YENEEA. Between the trimmed V and J ends, which lost 5 bases and 5 bases, there was a span of 21 bases. The CDR3 has 16 residues. CDR3 residues: CASSPRGARGGTEAFF. DNA of the CDR3: TGTGCCAGCAGCCCCCGTGGGGCGCGGGGGGGTACTGAAGCTTTCTTT.

As to this clone: In the same sample, other DNA sequences code for this CDR3. The rearrangement uses TRBV7-8 and TRBJ1-2, with 8 nucleotides matching TRBD1. V dropped 3 bases and J dropped 3; count of bases not matched to a gene: 0. The CDR3 length is 13 residues. Looked up from germline, CDR1 is SGHVS and CDR2 is FQNEAQ. The CDR3 DNA sequence: TGTGCCAGCAGCTTGACAGGGGACTATGGCTACACCTTC. Translation: CASSLTGDYGYTF.

V usage is TRBV27 and J usage is TRBJ2-7, with TRBD2 as a possible D gene (6 bases). Germline CDR1 is MNHEY and CDR2 is SMNVEV (reference sequence). The CDR3 totals 12 residues. V dropped 8 bases and J dropped 4 bases, with 12 bases sitting between them. The CDR3 is CASRYGTYEQYF. The CDR3, as DNA: TGTGCCAGCCGCTACGGGACTTACGAGCAGTACTTC.

V and J are TRBV7-9 and TRBJ1-5, with D possibly TRBD1 on 5 matching bases. Trimming shortened V by 4 bases and J by 2 bases, and 9 bases separated the two germline ends. CDR1 is SEHNR and CDR2 is FQNEAQ in the germline V gene (reference sequence). This CDR3 has 14 residues. The CDR3 reads CASSSTDGNQPQHF. The CDR3 DNA sequence: TGTGCCAGCAGCTCGACAGATGGCAATCAGCCCCAGCATTTT.

V and J are TRBV30 and TRBJ1-1; 10 bases line up with TRBD1. Germline-derived CDR1 and CDR2 are GTSNPN and SVGIG (reference sequence). J gave up 7 bases and V 4 bases, and 6 bases lay outside the gene matches. The CDR3 runs 13 residues. In DNA form, the CDR3 reads TGTGCCTGGAATCGGGACAGGGGAAATGAAGCTTTCTTT. This encodes CAWNRDRGNEAFF.

The rearrangement uses TRBV30 and TRBJ1-6; 8 bases agree with TRBD1. Germline V gene lookup returns CDR1 GTSNPN and CDR2 SVGIG (reference sequence). J lost 8 bases, V lost 2 bases, and 8 bases had no gene match. This CDR3 spans 15 amino acids. The CDR3 spells CAWSLTATGDSPLHF. In nucleotides, the CDR3 is TGTGCCTGGAGTCTAACTGCGACAGGGGATTCACCCCTCCACTTT.

This chain uses TRBV5-1 with TRBJ2-5; possible D gene TRBD1, 5 bases. The germline CDR1 and CDR2 sequences are SGHRS and YFSETQ. This CDR3 has 16 amino acids. Trimming shortened V by 0 bases and J by 5 bases, and 17 bases separated the two germline ends. The CDR3 here is CASSLVPAGSAETQYF. In DNA form, the CDR3 reads TGCGCCAGCAGCTTGGTTCCCGCAGGGTCGGCGGAGACCCAGTACTTC.

The DNA for the CDR3 is TGCGCCAGCAGTAGGGACAGGGCCTCCTACGAGCAGTACTTC. Its protein is CASSRDRASYEQYF. The rearrangement links TRBV10-1 to TRBJ2-7, with 9 bases fitting TRBD1. Germline V gene data show CDR1 as WNHNN and CDR2 as SYGVQD (reference sequence). This CDR3 contains 14 residues. V lost 5 bases and J lost 0; bases outside the gene matches: 2.

The chain employs TRBV27 and TRBJ1-2; D may be TRBD1 (5 bases). Germline CDR1 MNHEY, CDR2 SMNVEV (reference sequence). CDR3 length: 13 residues. Trimming removed 2 bases at V and 3 bases at J, with 7 bases between. CDR3 DNA: TGTGCCAGCAGTTTACAGGGCTACTATGGCTACACCTTC. This translates into CASSLQGYYGYTF.

V gene TRBV7-6 combines with J gene TRBJ2-1; unclear D gene. V dropped 1 base and J dropped 2 bases, with 21 bases sitting between them. The CDR3 extends over 19 amino acids. Germline V gene data show CDR1 as SGHVS and CDR2 as FNYEAQ. The CDR3 sequence: CASSLVPPTFVDAYNEQFF. The DNA for the CDR3 is TGTGCCAGCAGCTTAGTTCCCCCGACTTTTGTGGATGCCTACAATGAGCAGTTCTTC.

This clone was seen only once. The chain couples TRBV12-5 to TRBJ2-4; 8 bases agree with TRBD1. Germline V gives CDR1 LGHNT, CDR2 FRNRAP. The CDR3 has 19 residues. V trimming: 3 bases; J trimming: 0 bases; junction bases outside the gene matches: 13. The CDR3 region is CASGFGGTGNTLAKNIQYF. The CDR3 DNA reads as TGTGCTAGTGGTTTCGGCGGGACAGGCAACACCCTAGCCAAAAACATTCAGTACTTC.

J is TRBJ1-2 and V is TRBV7-6; 9 positions match TRBD1. Germline-derived CDR1 and CDR2 are SGHVS and FNYEAQ. CDR3 size: 17 residues. The J segment lost 7 bases and the V segment lost 5 bases, leaving 17 bases of the junction unmatched. The CDR3 DNA is TGTGCCAGCAGCCCGGCGCCCCCCGGGACAGGGATAGGTGGCTACACCTTC. It codes for CASSPAPPGTGIGGYTF.

The V gene is TRBV9, the J gene TRBJ2-5; 9 nucleotides align to TRBD1. This CDR3 has 15 residues. V lost 3 bases to trimming and J lost 1 base; unmatched junction nucleotides: 4. Germline values: CDR1 SGDLS, CDR2 YYNGEE. CDR3 in amino acids: CASSEAQGAQETQYF. The CDR3 DNA sequence: TGTGCCAGCAGCGAGGCACAGGGGGCCCAAGAGACCCAGTACTTC.

The chain links TRBV9 to TRBJ1-1; no definite D call. Germline V lookup: CDR1 SGDLS, CDR2 YYNGEE. The V and J ends lost 3 bases and 1 base respectively, with 13 bases between them. The CDR3 has 15 amino acids. The chain's CDR3 is CASSGTRVGNTEAFF. For the CDR3, the DNA is TGTGCCAGCAGCGGTACTAGAGTGGGGAACACTGAAGCTTTCTTT. The variable domain in full, completed from reference TRBV9 and TRBJ1-1, reads DSGVTQTPKHLITATGQRVTLRCSPRSGDLSVYWYQQSLDQGLQFLIQYYNGEERAKGNILERFSAQQFPDLHSELNLSSLELGDSALYFCASSGTRVGNTEAFFGQGTRLTVV.

This clone was seen only once. The rearrangement uses TRBV4-2 and TRBJ1-2; 11 bases are shared with TRBD1. With 0 bases clipped from V and 2 bases from J, the junction kept 11 bases outside the gene matches. This CDR3 is built from 19 residues. Germline loops: CDR1 LGHNA, CDR2 YNFKEQ. Here the CDR3 reads CASSQDRGQGATLNYGYTF. CDR3 DNA sequence: TGTGCCAGCAGCCAAGATCGCGGACAGGGGGCGACCCTCAACTATGGCTACACCTTC.

The genes are TRBV6-5 and TRBJ1-2; no clear D. Trimming shortened V by 0 bases and J by 3 bases, and 11 bases separated the two germline ends. CDR3 size: 15 residues. Per germline, CDR1 MNHEY and CDR2 SVGAGI. The CDR3 DNA is TGTGCCAGCAGTTACTCTTCTCTAACTGACTATGGCTACACCTTC. Residues: CASSYSSLTDYGYTF.

The genes are TRBV4-2 and TRBJ2-1, with TRBD2 matching 12 bases. This CDR3 has 16 amino acids. Germline values: CDR1 LGHNA, CDR2 YNFKEQ. Trimming removed 1 base from V and 3 bases from J; junction bases left unmatched: 1. In DNA form, the CDR3 reads TGTGCCAGCAGCCAAGGGACTAGCGGGGTCTACAATGAGCAGTTCTTC. Protein: CASSQGTSGVYNEQFF.

The rearrangement joins TRBV5-4 to TRBJ2-4; D perhaps matches TRBD2 (6 bases). V was clipped by 3 bases and J by 0 bases, with 19 bases between them. CDR1 is SGHNT and CDR2 is YYREEE in the germline V gene (reference sequence). The CDR3 has 18 amino acids. This CDR3 reads CASSSSSGERLAKNIQYF. CDR3 nucleotides: TGTGCCAGCAGCTCCTCCTCGGGAGAAAGACTAGCCAAAAACATTCAGTACTTC.

J is TRBJ2-7 and V is TRBV10-3; 8 bases are a match to TRBD1. The CDR3 length is 16 residues. V lost 0 bases to trimming and J lost 6 bases; unmatched junction nucleotides: 10. The V gene's germline CDR1 is ENHRY and CDR2 SYGVKD. CDR3 sequence (DNA): TGTGCCATCAGTGAGTCGGGTGGACAGGGCGGGCTCGAGCAGTACTTC. It codes for CAISESGGQGGLEQYF.

V is TRBV19 and J is TRBJ2-5; D may be TRBD1 (5 bases). V was clipped by 2 bases and J by 1 base, with 14 bases between them. Germline loops: CDR1 LNHDA, CDR2 SQIVND (reference sequence). This CDR3 is built from 16 residues. For the CDR3, the DNA is TGTGCCAGTAGTATATCGGACCTAGGGGCCCAAGAGACCCAGTACTTC. Protein product: CASSISDLGAQETQYF.